This T cell receptor beta chain was observed in a study of regulatory and conventional T cells in breast cancer. Per germline, CDR1 DFQATT and CDR2 SNEGSKA (reference sequence). There are 13 residues in the CDR3. V dropped 2 bases and J dropped 6 bases, with 12 bases sitting between them. Using its own MiXCR run on the PCR reads, TCRdb lists one record per CDR3 protein. The data hold some 9,900 distinct CDR3 sequences, with about 35% observed a single time. This clonotype is classed as medium-sized. Sequences were obtained from conventional T cells from blood. The V gene is TRBV20-1, the J gene TRBJ2-3; a possible D gene is TRBD2 (5 bases). This TCR derives from a male donor in good health. This CDR3 reads CSARKYGVDTQYF. Written as DNA, the CDR3 is TGCAGTGCTAGAAAGTACGGGGTTGATACGCAGTATTTT.